The 26 T cell receptor beta chains below all came from one sample that was sequenced in a study of CD8 T cells in Susac syndrome. After extraction with the RNeasy kit, about 0.45 to 1 ug of the RNA was reverse transcribed using random hexamers. TCRdb itself ran the immunoSEQ multiplex PCR reads through MiXCR, one entry per CDR3 protein. The profile covers approximately 210,000 distinct CDR3 sequences, with less than 95% appearing a single time and approximately 0.15% taken by the ten largest. Material for sequencing was CD4+ T cells from PBMCs. Every receptor here comes from a human donor with Susac syndrome.

The chain uses TRBV30 and TRBJ1-6; 10 bases are shared with TRBD1. J was trimmed by 8 bases and V by 0 bases; bases with no gene match: 4. Germline V CDR1 and CDR2: GTSNPN, SVGIG (reference sequence). The CDR3 covers 15 residues. The CDR3 loop reads CAWSVLGTGDSPLHF. Written as DNA, the CDR3 is TGTGCCTGGAGTGTACTAGGGACAGGGGATTCACCCCTCCACTTT. Full variable domain (outside the CDR3, taken from reference TRBV30 and TRBJ1-6): SQTIHQWPATLVQPVGSPLSLECTVEGTSNPNLYWYRQAAGRGLQLLFYSVGIGQISSEVPQNLSASRPQDRQFILSSKKLLLSDSGFYLCAWSVLGTGDSPLHFGNGTRLTVT.

The chain joins TRBV9 to TRBJ2-1; D call uncertain. The CDR3 sequence is 12 residues long. Germline CDR1 and CDR2: SGDLS and YYNGEE. With 0 bases removed from V and 10 bases from J, the gap between germline ends came to 8 bases. This CDR3 is CASSVAETEQFF. The CDR3 coding sequence is TGTGCCAGCAGCGTAGCGGAAACCGAGCAGTTCTTC.

V usage is TRBV3-1 and J usage is TRBJ2-1; TRBD2 matches 7 bases. V was clipped by 5 bases and J by 3 bases; unmatched bases: 7. The CDR3 is 15 residues long. CDR1 is LGHDT and CDR2 is YNNKEL in the germline V gene (reference sequence). Here the CDR3 reads CASSSTSRVYNEQFF. CDR3 nucleotides: TGTGCCAGCAGCTCGACTAGCCGAGTCTACAATGAGCAGTTCTTC.

The sample holds one count of this clonotype. The chain carries TRBV3-1 and TRBJ2-7, with D perhaps matching TRBD1 (7 bases). The CDR3 runs 16 residues. Germline V gives CDR1 LGHDT, CDR2 YNNKEL (reference sequence). V was pared by 1 base and J by 4 bases, with 17 bases between. CDR3 sequence: CASSQGRAGGRYEQYF. Here the CDR3 DNA reads TGTGCCAGCAGCCAAGGAAGGGCAGGGGGGAGATACGAGCAGTACTTC.

V and J are TRBV9 and TRBJ1-6; a weak D match, TRBD1 (6 bases). V lost 3 bases, J lost 7 bases, and 17 bases lay in between. The CDR3 consists of 16 residues. The germline V gene has CDR1 SGDLS and CDR2 YYNGEE. The CDR3 protein is CASSATGFSGNSPLHF. The CDR3 DNA sequence: TGTGCCAGCAGCGCCACAGGGTTTTCGGGCAATTCACCCCTCCACTTT.

Turning to this clonotype: At one of its ends the junction is not consistent with the germline gene, which may arise from a read error. The chain combines TRBV2 with TRBJ1-2; a weak D match, TRBD1 (5 bases). CDR1 SNHLY and CDR2 FYNNEI come from the germline V gene. The CDR3 sequence is 14 residues long. CDR3 nucleotide sequence: TGTGCCAGCAGCGAAGGGGACGTCAACTATGGCTACACCTTC. This encodes CASSEGDVNYGYTF.

V gene TRBV4-3 combines with J gene TRBJ2-2, with D unclear. CDR3 length: 15 amino acids. Germline V gene data show CDR1 as LGHNA and CDR2 as YSLEER. Trimming shortened V by 1 base and J by 4 bases, and 10 bases separated the two germline ends. The CDR3 DNA reads as TGCGCCAGCAGCCAAGGCAGAGAAACCACCGGGGAGCTGTTTTTT. Its protein is CASSQGRETTGELFF.

This clonotype showed up just once. The V and J genes are TRBV20-1 and TRBJ1-5; weak D call: TRBD1 (5 bases). In germline, CDR1 is DFQATT, CDR2 SNEGSKA (reference sequence). The V end was cut by 6 bases, the J end by 0 bases, with 24 bases between. There are 18 residues in the CDR3. The CDR3 loop reads CSASPPGTLGGSNQPQHF. Here the CDR3 DNA reads TGCAGTGCCTCACCCCCGGGAACCCTGGGGGGTAGCAATCAGCCCCAGCATTTT.

The chain joins TRBV3-1 to TRBJ1-1; no reliable D call. Trimming took 1 base from V and 7 from J, leaving 13 bases between them. This CDR3 is 14 amino acids long. Germline-derived CDR1 and CDR2 are LGHDT and YNNKEL (reference sequence). DNA for the CDR3: TGTGCCAGCAGCCAAGGAGGCTCAGGAGTTGAAGCTTTCTTT. Translated: CASSQGGSGVEAFF.

The chain links TRBV6-2 or TRBV6-3 to TRBJ1-4; tentative D call: TRBD1 (6 bases). V lost 10 bases, J lost 0 bases, and 12 bases lay in between. The CDR3 runs to 14 residues. Germline V gives CDR1 MNHEY, CDR2 SVGEGT. The CDR3 protein is CATNWGPTNEKLFF. The CDR3 nucleotides are TGTGCCACCAACTGGGGGCCAACTAATGAAAAACTGTTTTTT.

The chain is built from TRBV5-6 and TRBJ2-1; TRBD2 agrees at 8 bases. The V segment lost 5 bases and the J segment 5 bases; nucleotides outside the gene matches: 12. Looked up from germline, CDR1 is SGHDT and CDR2 is YYEEEE. The CDR3 is 16 amino acids. Here the CDR3 DNA reads TGTGCCAGCAGTACAGTCGGGGGGGACCGGGACAATGAGCAGTTCTTC. Its protein product is CASSTVGGDRDNEQFF.

This clonotype was seen more than once but under ten times. The chain carries TRBV7-9 and TRBJ2-2; D unclear. Germline lookup yields CDR1 SEHNR and CDR2 FQNEAQ (reference sequence). With 5 bases removed from V and 5 bases from J, the gap between germline ends came to 6 bases. This CDR3 spans 12 amino acids. DNA for the CDR3: TGTGCCAGCAGCCGTGGGACCGGGGAGCTGTTTTTT. Protein product: CASSRGTGELFF.

The chain uses TRBV11-3 and TRBJ2-7, with 8 nucleotides matching TRBD1. The CDR3 runs 16 residues. Trimming cost V 1 base and J 1 base; bases outside gene matches: 6. Germline V CDR1 and CDR2: SGHNT, YENEEA. The CDR3 DNA reads TGTGCCAGCAGCTTAGGATACCGGGACAGGTCCTACGAGCAGTACTTC. The encoded protein is CASSLGYRDRSYEQYF.

This chain connects TRBV18 to TRBJ1-2; no reliable D call. The CDR3 has 13 residues. Germline-derived CDR1 and CDR2 are KGHSH and LQKENI. V dropped 0 bases and J dropped 1 base, with 3 bases sitting between them. Written as DNA, the CDR3 is TGTGCCAGCTCACCACCGAATAACTATGGCTACACCTTC. This translates into CASSPPNNYGYTF.

The chain recombines TRBV5-5 with TRBJ2-2, with a weak D call TRBD1 (5 bases). The V gene's germline CDR1 is SGHKS and CDR2 YYEKEE (reference sequence). V was pared by 0 bases and J by 3 bases, with 9 bases between. The CDR3 contains 15 residues. The CDR3 bases are TGTGCCAGCAGCTTGGTCAGGGCGGACACCGGGGAGCTGTTTTTT. It is translated as CASSLVRADTGELFF.

The genes are TRBV15 and TRBJ2-3; 11 bases map to TRBD2. V shed 0 bases, J shed 0 bases, and the junction held 5 bases outside the gene matches. The germline V gene has CDR1 LNHNV and CDR2 YYDKDF (reference sequence). This CDR3 has 18 amino acids. CDR3 in DNA: TGTGCCACCAGCAGAGATACTCTAGCGGGGGGTAGCACAGATACGCAGTATTTT. It translates to CATSRDTLAGGSTDTQYF.

This clonotype was found once. The chain recombines TRBV30 with TRBJ1-2; TRBD1 agrees at 7 bases. Germline assignment: CDR1 GTSNPN and CDR2 SVGIG (reference sequence). Losses at the gene ends were 5 bases for V and 5 bases for J; bases not matched to a gene: 11. The CDR3 is 14 amino acids. The CDR3 nucleotides are TGTGCCTGGTGTGAGACAGGGTCCTGGTATGGCTACACCTTC. Translation gives CAWCETGSWYGYTF.

This clonotype was seen a few times. The chain carries TRBV6-1 and TRBJ2-7; no firm D call. The CDR3 runs 13 residues. With 4 bases removed from V and 1 base from J, the gap between germline ends came to 8 bases. Germline V gene lookup returns CDR1 MNHNS and CDR2 SASEGT. The CDR3 protein is CASSVEGSYEQYF. DNA for the CDR3: TGTGCCAGCAGTGTGGAAGGTTCCTACGAGCAGTACTTC.

The chain is built from TRBV28 and TRBJ2-7; D is ambiguous. CDR1 MDHEN and CDR2 SYDVKM come from the germline V gene. The CDR3 is 14 amino acids. Trimming shortened V by 6 bases and J by 3 bases, and 15 bases separated the two germline ends. The chain's CDR3 is CASREQSEYYEQYF. CDR3 sequence (DNA): TGTGCCAGCAGGGAGCAGAGTGAATACTACGAGCAGTACTTC.

This rearrangement joins TRBV7-9 to TRBJ2-5, with D possibly matching TRBD2 (5 bases). Germline V gives CDR1 SEHNR, CDR2 FQNEAQ (reference sequence). The CDR3 is 15 amino acids. V lost 5 bases and J lost 3, with 16 bases in between. CDR3: CASSQERSGEETQYF. Here the CDR3 DNA reads TGTGCCAGCAGCCAGGAACGAAGCGGCGAAGAGACCCAGTACTTC.

This chain connects TRBV5-1 to TRBJ2-7; D possibly uses TRBD1 or TRBD2 (5 bases each). Trimming removed 7 bases from V and 7 bases from J, with 12 bases in between. The CDR3 consists of 11 residues. Per germline, CDR1 SGHRS and CDR2 YFSETQ. CDR3 residues: CASQSGTEQYF. The CDR3 DNA sequence: TGCGCCAGCCAATCGGGGACGGAGCAGTACTTC.

The chain has TRBV5-4 and TRBJ1-6; 11 nucleotides line up with TRBD1. Germline V gives CDR1 SGHNT, CDR2 YYREEE (reference sequence). The junction had 10 bases not matched to a gene; V was cut back by 2 bases and J by 9 bases. This CDR3 spans 17 amino acids. The CDR3 DNA reads as TGTGCCAGCAGCTTCATTCCGGACAGGGGGCCTGGTTCACCCCTCCACTTT. It codes for CASSFIPDRGPGSPLHF.

J is TRBJ1-2 and V is TRBV7-3; 12 positions match TRBD1. CDR3 size: 17 residues. V lost 3 bases to trimming and J lost 6 bases; unmatched junction nucleotides: 11. The V gene's germline CDR1 is SGHTA and CDR2 FQGTGA. CDR3 coding DNA: TGTGCCAGCAGCTTGAACGCCGGGACAGGGGGCTTGCATGGCTACACCTTC. Translation: CASSLNAGTGGLHGYTF.

The chain recombines TRBV5-6 with TRBJ1-2; the D gene is possibly TRBD1 (5 bases). Looked up from germline, CDR1 is SGHDT and CDR2 is YYEEEE. The CDR3 has 13 amino acids. Trimming removed 0 bases at V and 8 bases at J, with 11 bases between. The CDR3: CASSLEGMKGYTF. CDR3 nucleotides: TGTGCCAGCAGCTTGGAGGGGATGAAAGGCTACACCTTC.

CDR3 DNA sequence: TGTGCCAGCAGCCCCCAGCCTAACCACAGGGACAGGGTAAACAATGAGCAGTTCTTC. As protein: CASSPQPNHRDRVNNEQFF. The chain links TRBV14 to TRBJ2-1; 9 nucleotides align to TRBD1. The ends lost 4 bases at V and 5 bases at J; junction bases unmatched: 18. The CDR3 consists of 19 residues. Germline V CDR1 and CDR2: SGHDN, FVKESK. The variable domain in full, completed from reference TRBV14 and TRBJ2-1, reads EAGVTQFPSHSVIEKGQTVTLRCDPISGHDNLYWYRRVMGKEIKFLLHFVKESKQDESGMPNNRFLAERTGGTYSTLKVQPAELEDSGVYFCASSPQPNHRDRVNNEQFFGPGTRLTVL.

The J gene is TRBJ2-5, the V gene TRBV27; the match to TRBD2 covers 10 bases. The CDR3 length is 16 residues. CDR1 MNHEY and CDR2 SMNVEV come from the germline V gene (reference sequence). Trimming removed 6 bases from V and 2 bases from J; junction bases left unmatched: 9. As DNA, the CDR3 is TGTGCCAGCAGGGCAGGGGGACTAGCGCCTCAAGAGACCCAGTACTTC. Translation gives CASRAGGLAPQETQYF.